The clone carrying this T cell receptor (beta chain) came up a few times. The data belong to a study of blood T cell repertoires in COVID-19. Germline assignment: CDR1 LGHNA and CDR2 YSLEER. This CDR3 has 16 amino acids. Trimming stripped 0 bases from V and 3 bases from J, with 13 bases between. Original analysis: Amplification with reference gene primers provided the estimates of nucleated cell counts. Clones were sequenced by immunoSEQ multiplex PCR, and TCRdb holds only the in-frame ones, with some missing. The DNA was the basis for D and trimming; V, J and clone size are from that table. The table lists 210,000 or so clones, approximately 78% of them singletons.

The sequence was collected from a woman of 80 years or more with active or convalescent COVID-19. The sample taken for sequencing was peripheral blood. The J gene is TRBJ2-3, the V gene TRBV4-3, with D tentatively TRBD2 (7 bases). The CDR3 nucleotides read TGCGCCAGCAGCCAAGATCCGGGGGGCTGGACAGATACGCAGTATTTT. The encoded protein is CASSQDPGGWTDTQYF.